Below, 25 T cell receptor beta chains from the same sample are listed, as sequenced in a study of shared clonotypes between healthy human individuals. Sequenced by immunoSEQ multiplex PCR; TCRdb stores in-frame clones only, minus some. The table records about 2.4 million clones, around nine tenths of them present only once. Sequenced: naive CD4+ T cells sorted from blood. The subset is: CD45RA+ positively selected. The receptors here all came from a man between 18 and 35 years old in good health.

CDR3 DNA sequence: TGTGCCAGCAGATTAGCGGGATTGACCTACAATGAGCAGTTCTTC. It yields the protein CASRLAGLTYNEQFF. The rearrangement uses TRBV5-6 and TRBJ2-1; 8 bases line up with TRBD2. CDR1 and CDR2 (germline): SGHDT, YYEEEE. The J segment lost 2 bases and the V segment lost 5 bases, leaving 6 bases of the junction unmatched. The CDR3 has 15 amino acids. The whole variable domain, remainder taken from reference TRBV5-6 and TRBJ2-1, is DAGVTQSPTHLIKTRGQQVTLRCSPKSGHDTVSWYQQALGQGPQFIFQYYEEEERQRGNFPDRFSGHQFPNYSSELNVNALLLGDSALYLCASRLAGLTYNEQFFGPGTRLTVL.

CDR3 sequence: CASSDFGQGVVLSDGYTF. Written as DNA, the CDR3 is TGCGCCAGCAGTGACTTCGGGCAGGGGGTGGTCTTATCGGATGGCTACACCTTC. The chain carries TRBV10-2 and TRBJ1-2, with TRBD1 matching 7 bases. Germline lookup yields CDR1 WSHSY and CDR2 SAAADI. This CDR3 contains 18 residues. V lost 3 bases, J lost 6 bases, and 19 bases stayed unmatched.

The genes are TRBV19 and TRBJ2-3, with a possible D match to TRBD1 (6 bases). V was trimmed by 4 bases and J by 3 bases, leaving 17 bases between them. This CDR3 region has 16 residues. Germline V gene data show CDR1 as LNHDA and CDR2 as SQIVND (reference sequence). The CDR3 is CASSTTGNFGTDTQYF. The CDR3 bases are TGTGCCAGTAGTACTACAGGGAATTTTGGGACAGATACGCAGTATTTT.

This clone appeared a single time. The rearrangement joins TRBV5-4 to TRBJ1-5; possible D gene TRBD1, 5 bases. This CDR3 spans 13 amino acids. V shed 7 bases and J shed 5 bases, with 13 bases lying between them. CDR1 is SGHNT and CDR2 is YYREEE in the germline V gene (reference sequence). CDR3 protein: CASGFGGDQPQHF. CDR3 DNA sequence: TGTGCCAGCGGTTTCGGGGGGGATCAGCCCCAGCATTTT.

This clone has just a few counts. Other DNA sequences within the sample encode an identical CDR3. The J gene is TRBJ1-4, the V gene TRBV18, with D possibly matching TRBD1 (5 bases). Germline assignment: CDR1 KGHSH and CDR2 LQKENI. CDR3 length equals 15 residues. With 0 bases removed from V and 4 bases from J, the gap between germline ends came to 9 bases. The CDR3 nucleotides read TGTGCCAGCTCACCACCGGGACGGATTAATGAAAAACTGTTTTTT. Its translation: CASSPPGRINEKLFF.

The CDR3 protein is CASSNWTAGELFF. The CDR3 bases are TGTGCCAGCAGCAATTGGACCGCCGGGGAGCTGTTTTTT. The rearrangement uses TRBV5-4 and TRBJ2-2; D unresolved. The CDR3 has 13 residues. Trimming removed 4 bases at V and 6 bases at J, with 10 bases between. Germline V lookup: CDR1 SGHNT, CDR2 YYREEE (reference sequence).

This clone was observed a handful of times. Different DNA sequences within this sample yield the same CDR3. The rearrangement links TRBV6-1 to TRBJ1-2; D remains unclear. Germline V gene lookup returns CDR1 MNHNS and CDR2 SASEGT. The CDR3 loop spans 11 amino acids. Trimming took off 4 bases at V and 5 bases at J, with 5 bases between the two ends. CDR3 in amino acids: CASSGGYGYTF. DNA of the CDR3: TGTGCCAGCAGTGGGGGTTATGGCTACACCTTC.

A single count supports this clone. The genes are TRBV7-9 and TRBJ2-3, with unresolved D. The CDR3 is 14 residues long. V lost 3 bases, J lost 2 bases, and 9 bases lay in between. The V gene's germline CDR1 is SEHNR and CDR2 FQNEAQ (reference sequence). Written as DNA, the CDR3 is TGTGCCAGCAGCTTTACGTATGACACAGATACGCAGTATTTT. Its translation: CASSFTYDTDTQYF.

This clone was recorded only once. V and J are TRBV30 and TRBJ2-5; TRBD1 matches 8 bases. Germline V gives CDR1 GTSNPN, CDR2 SVGIG (reference sequence). The junction had 9 bases not matched to a gene; V was cut back by 1 base and J by 5 bases. This CDR3 has 15 residues. The CDR3 reads CAWSDRQGAGETQYF. CDR3 sequence (DNA): TGTGCCTGGAGTGATCGCCAGGGGGCCGGGGAGACCCAGTACTTC.

The V call is TRBV18, the J call TRBJ2-5, with 7 bases lining up with TRBD2. The CDR3 is made up of 15 amino acids. With 6 bases clipped from V and 1 base from J, the junction kept 8 bases outside the gene matches. CDR1 and CDR2 from the germline V gene are KGHSH and LQKENI. Here the CDR3 reads CASSWEGLLQETQYF. In DNA form, the CDR3 reads TGTGCCAGCTCCTGGGAGGGACTCCTCCAAGAGACCCAGTACTTC.

This chain joins TRBV11-2 and TRBJ2-3; a weak D match, TRBD1 (5 bases). The CDR3 length is 15 residues. CDR1 is SGHAT and CDR2 is FQNNGV in the germline V gene. With 5 bases removed from V and 0 bases from J, the gap between germline ends came to 12 bases. The CDR3, as DNA: TGTGCCAGCAGCCCTAGACAGATTAGCACAGATACGCAGTATTTT. Translated, it gives CASSPRQISTDTQYF.

J is TRBJ2-1 and V is TRBV30; D might be TRBD2 (5 bases). Trimming left V 0 bases short and J 4 bases short, with 13 bases between. The germline gives CDR1 GTSNPN, CDR2 SVGIG (reference sequence). The CDR3 is made up of 15 amino acids. In nucleotides, the CDR3 is TGTGCCTGGAGTGTGCGGGTTTTGGGATACAATGAGCAGTTCTTC. The encoded protein is CAWSVRVLGYNEQFF. Filled out from reference TRBV30 and TRBJ2-1, the complete variable domain reads SQTIHQWPATLVQPVGSPLSLECTVEGTSNPNLYWYRQAAGRGLQLLFYSVGIGQISSEVPQNLSASRPQDRQFILSSKKLLLSDSGFYLCAWSVRVLGYNEQFFGPGTRLTVL.

V usage is TRBV5-4 and J usage is TRBJ1-2; D perhaps matches TRBD1 (5 bases). Trimming stripped 4 bases from V and 4 bases from J, with 17 bases between. Germline loops: CDR1 SGHNT, CDR2 YYREEE (reference sequence). The CDR3 loop spans 15 amino acids. DNA for the CDR3: TGTGCCAGCAGCCTATTGGAGCGGGGGACCTATGGCTACACCTTC. Translation gives CASSLLERGTYGYTF.

The rearrangement uses TRBV9 and TRBJ2-7, with D perhaps given as TRBD1 or TRBD2 (5 bases each). Germline V lookup: CDR1 SGDLS, CDR2 YYNGEE. The V end was cut by 4 bases, the J end by 0 bases, with 20 bases between. This CDR3 spans 17 amino acids. The CDR3 loop is CASSPGHSGGTSYEQYF. In DNA form, the CDR3 reads TGTGCCAGCAGCCCCGGACACAGCGGCGGAACCTCCTACGAGCAGTACTTC.

A note on this clone: Other nucleotide sequences from this sample produce the same CDR3. The chain links TRBV5-1 to TRBJ2-1, with 8 positions matching TRBD2. Germline trimming cut 1 base from V and 4 bases from J; bases unmatched to any gene: 4. This CDR3 is built from 15 residues. Germline V CDR1 and CDR2: SGHRS, YFSETQ. The CDR3: CASSLRASGYNEQFF. The CDR3 nucleotides are TGCGCCAGCAGCTTGAGGGCTAGCGGGTACAATGAGCAGTTCTTC. Looking up the rest from reference TRBV5-1 and TRBJ2-1 gives the full variable domain: KAGVTQTPRYLIKTRGQQVTLSCSPISGHRSVSWYQQTPGQGLQFLFEYFSETQRNKGNFPGRFSGRQFSNSRSEMNVSTLELGDSALYLCASSLRASGYNEQFFGPGTRLTVL.

This sequence joins TRBV6-5 and TRBJ2-3, with no clear D. Germline-derived CDR1 and CDR2 are MNHEY and SVGAGI. V shed 5 bases and J shed 4 bases, with 10 bases lying between them. CDR3 length: 13 residues. This CDR3 is CASSPAWADTQYF. As DNA, the CDR3 is TGTGCCAGCAGTCCGGCATGGGCAGATACGCAGTATTTT.

The sample holds a few counts of this clone. The chain recombines TRBV4-1 with TRBJ1-1, with 11 nucleotides matching TRBD1. V trimming: 3 bases; J trimming: 0 bases; junction bases outside the gene matches: 0. This CDR3 region has 15 residues. CDR1 is MGHRA, CDR2 YSYEKL, per germline. CDR3 amino acids: CASSQGQGVNTEAFF. The CDR3 bases are TGCGCCAGCAGCCAGGGACAGGGGGTGAACACTGAAGCTTTCTTT.

The genes are TRBV6-1 and TRBJ2-5; 12 bases match TRBD2. This CDR3 is built from 17 residues. V trimming: 4 bases; J trimming: 2 bases; junction bases outside the gene matches: 8. The germline CDR1 and CDR2 sequences are MNHNS and SASEGT. As DNA, the CDR3 is TGTGCCAGCAGTGTACAACTAGCGGGGGGCACGCAAGAGACCCAGTACTTC. Encoded protein: CASSVQLAGGTQETQYF.

The chain carries TRBV28 and TRBJ1-4; the D gene is possibly TRBD1 (6 bases). V was cut by 2 bases and J by 0 bases, with 7 bases left in between. Germline CDR1 reads MDHEN; CDR2 reads SYDVKM. The CDR3 totals 15 residues. CDR3 sequence reads: CASSLGQTTNEKLFF. CDR3 DNA sequence: TGTGCCAGCAGTTTAGGACAGACAACTAATGAAAAACTGTTTTTT.

This sequence joins TRBV25-1 and TRBJ1-3; D is unclear. This CDR3 is 16 amino acids long. The V end was cut by 1 base, the J end by 0 bases, with 10 bases between. CDR1 and CDR2 from the germline V gene are MGHDK and SYGVNS. CDR3 DNA sequence: TGTGCCAGCAGTGAATCGACACTCGGCTCTGGAAACACCATATATTTT. It translates to CASSESTLGSGNTIYF.

This chain connects TRBV18 to TRBJ1-4; D unclear. This CDR3 spans 20 amino acids. V was clipped by 3 bases and J by 6 bases, with 29 bases between them. Germline-derived CDR1 and CDR2 are KGHSH and LQKENI. The CDR3 bases are TGTGCCAGCTCACCGCGGAAAGGAGGGAGCATTGGAGCGGTGGATGAAAAACTGTTTTTT. This translates into CASSPRKGGSIGAVDEKLFF.

The chain links TRBV5-1 to TRBJ2-2, with a tentative D call TRBD2 (5 bases). V was cut by 4 bases and J by 2 bases, with 12 bases left in between. Germline V CDR1 and CDR2: SGHRS, YFSETQ. The CDR3 runs to 15 residues. The CDR3 DNA reads TGCGCCAGCAGCCCGCGGGCAGACAACACCGGGGAGCTGTTTTTT. Encoded protein: CASSPRADNTGELFF.

This clone was counted a single time. This sequence joins TRBV6-5 and TRBJ1-6, with D possibly being TRBD1 (5 bases). V dropped 0 bases and J dropped 14 bases, with 11 bases sitting between them. The germline V gene encodes CDR1 MNHEY and CDR2 SVGAGI. CDR3 size: 13 residues. CDR3 residues: CASSYSGTPSLHF. The CDR3 region has the DNA TGTGCCAGCAGTTACTCCGGGACCCCATCCCTCCACTTT.

The chain recombines TRBV9 with TRBJ1-6, with D uncertain. V gave up 0 bases and J gave up 11 bases, with 12 bases separating them. The CDR3 covers 14 residues. CDR1 SGDLS and CDR2 YYNGEE come from the germline V gene. Written as DNA, the CDR3 is TGTGCCAGCAGCGTAGGGTGGCAGCCGACACCCCTCCACTTT. Its protein product is CASSVGWQPTPLHF. The whole variable domain, remainder taken from reference TRBV9 and TRBJ1-6, is DSGVTQTPKHLITATGQRVTLRCSPRSGDLSVYWYQQSLDQGLQFLIQYYNGEERAKGNILERFSAQQFPDLHSELNLSSLELGDSALYFCASSVGWQPTPLHFGNGTRLTVT.

This clone was detected a few times. This CDR3 is CASSEGTYEQYF. In DNA, the CDR3 is TGTGCCAGCTCAGAGGGTACCTACGAGCAGTACTTC. The chain employs TRBV18 and TRBJ2-7; D perhaps matches TRBD2 (5 bases). The CDR3 consists of 12 residues. The germline V gene encodes CDR1 KGHSH and CDR2 LQKENI. V gave up 5 bases and J gave up 2 bases, with 7 bases separating them.